This T cell receptor (beta chain) derives from a study of blood T cell repertoires in COVID-19. Study at large: Italy, Spain and the United States were the sources of the convalescent and acute COVID-19 samples. T cells, B-cell-depleted T cells, or PBMCs provided the cDNA or gDNA that served as material.

As handled by the study authors: From reference gene primer amplification, estimates of nucleated cell counts were derived. Produced via immunoSEQ multiplex PCR; TCRdb's table is partial and in-frame only. V and J calls and clone size come straight from that table; D and trimming were deduced from the DNA. The data contain roughly 250,000 clones, 87% of them seen just once; the ten biggest clones take up 2.6%. Assignment of participants to cohorts was predicated upon participant-reported clinical history. Trimming took 1 base from V and 4 from J, leaving 9 bases between them. This CDR3 spans 14 amino acids. Germline V gene sequence: CDR1 SGHTA, CDR2 FQGNSA.

The sequence came from a woman in her twenties or thirties with acute COVID-19. V is TRBV7-2 and J is TRBJ2-3; D call uncertain. Sequencing was done on a sample of PBMCs or T cells enriched from blood (not recorded which). CDR3: CASSLGPRPDTQYF. The CDR3 DNA reads TGTGCCAGCAGCTTAGGACCTAGACCAGATACGCAGTATTTT.